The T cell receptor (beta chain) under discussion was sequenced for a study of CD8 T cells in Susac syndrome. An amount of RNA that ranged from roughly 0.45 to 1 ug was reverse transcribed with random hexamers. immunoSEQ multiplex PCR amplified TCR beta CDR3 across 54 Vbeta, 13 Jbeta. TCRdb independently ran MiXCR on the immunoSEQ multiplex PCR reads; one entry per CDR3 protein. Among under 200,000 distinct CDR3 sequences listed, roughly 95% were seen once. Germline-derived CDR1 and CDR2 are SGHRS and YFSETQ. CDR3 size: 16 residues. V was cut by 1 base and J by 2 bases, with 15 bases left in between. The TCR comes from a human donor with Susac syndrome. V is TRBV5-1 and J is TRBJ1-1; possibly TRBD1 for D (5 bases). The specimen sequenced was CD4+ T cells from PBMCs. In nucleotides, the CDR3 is TGCGCCAGCAGCTTGCGGCAGGGCCAGGCCAACACTGAAGCTTTCTTT. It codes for CASSLRQGQANTEAFF.